This is a list of T cell receptor beta chains from one sample in a study of blood T cell repertoires in COVID-19. The repertoire was sequenced with immunoSEQ multiplex PCR; TCRdb's copy has only in-frame clones and lacks some. Of 17,000 or so clones listed, over 75% are singletons. The sequenced material came from peripheral blood. Receptors were obtained from a human donor in a cohort sampled during active COVID-19. Both conserved end residues are part of each CDR3. Fields, in order: J gene, V gene, CDR3 protein.

TRBJ1-5	TRBV5-5	CASSPAEARNQPQHF
TRBJ1-3	TRBV7-9	CASSPTSGNTIYF
TRBJ2-3	TRBV6-5	CASRSPPGQGDTQYF
TRBJ2-1	TRBV4-1	CASSQVAGEGNEQFF
TRBJ1-4	TRBV6-5	CASSMRLATNEKLFF
TRBJ2-5	TRBV18	CASSPPLAAGETQYF
TRBJ2-1	TRBV9	CASSALTGTEYSYNEQFF
TRBJ2-7	TRBV5-1	CASSLPGQGSYEQYF
TRBJ2-1	TRBV19	CASSISITGYNEQFF
TRBJ1-5	TRBV6-5	CASGTVGNQPQHF
TRBJ1-5	TRBV28	CASSLEPGQGARQPQHF
TRBJ1-6	TRBV14	CASSLESTNSPLHF
TRBJ2-2	TRBV3-1/TRBV3-2	CASSTTWGGTGELFF
TRBJ2-1	TRBV7-9	CASSFADRSYNEQFF
TRBJ2-1	TRBV24-1	CATSVGPSGSYNEQFF
TRBJ1-2	TRBV28	CASREAQGSGYTF
TRBJ2-7	TRBV11-1	CASSFVGGDYEQYF
TRBJ2-7	TRBV19	CANPPPGGPTYEQYF
TRBJ1-1	TRBV15	CATSRDRGAGNTEAFF
TRBJ2-1	TRBV6-1	CASSERSFSASSYNEQFF
TRBJ1-3	TRBV5-4	CASSLGVNGNTIYF
TRBJ2-7	TRBV5-3	CARRETRVGMPYEQYF
TRBJ1-1	TRBV28	CASSETGGWNTEAFF
TRBJ2-3	TRBV5-1	CASSEPLAGVGDTQYF
TRBJ2-3	TRBV11-2	CASSPSGREEDTQYF
TRBJ2-7	TRBV28	CASSPTGTLFVYEQYF
TRBJ1-6	TRBV18	CASLGGLNSPLHF
TRBJ2-1	TRBV10-1	CASSRDYNEQFF
TRBJ1-2	TRBV3-1/TRBV3-2	CASSQDPPSAANYGYTF
TRBJ1-6	TRBV6-5	CASRLTGGRNSPLHF
TRBJ2-7	TRBV7-9	CASSPGLSYEQYF
TRBJ2-7	TRBV19	CASSKSHPRGGSPYEQYF
TRBJ2-1	TRBV9	CASSVGDPRGNEQFF